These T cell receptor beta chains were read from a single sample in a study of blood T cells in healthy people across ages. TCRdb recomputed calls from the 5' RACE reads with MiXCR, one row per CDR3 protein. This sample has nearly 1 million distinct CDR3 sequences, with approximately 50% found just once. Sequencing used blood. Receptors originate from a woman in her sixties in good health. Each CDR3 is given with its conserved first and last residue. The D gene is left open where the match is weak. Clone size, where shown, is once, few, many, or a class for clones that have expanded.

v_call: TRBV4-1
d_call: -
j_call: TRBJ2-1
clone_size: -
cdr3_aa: CASSQWASVNEQFF
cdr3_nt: TGCGCCAGCAGCCAATGGGCTAGCGTTAATGAGCAGTTCTTC

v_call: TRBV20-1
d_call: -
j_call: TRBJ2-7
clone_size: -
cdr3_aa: CSAHQGSSYEQYF
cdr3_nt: TGCAGTGCCCATCAGGGCTCCTCCTACGAGCAGTACTTC

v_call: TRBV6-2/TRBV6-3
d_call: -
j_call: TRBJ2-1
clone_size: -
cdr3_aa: CASSLELATNEQFF
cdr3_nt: TGTGCCAGCAGTCTGGAACTAGCAACCAATGAGCAGTTCTTC

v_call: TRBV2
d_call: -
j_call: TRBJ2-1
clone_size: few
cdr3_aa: CASSARLIANEQFF
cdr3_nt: TGTGCCAGCAGTGCGAGACTTATTGCGAATGAGCAGTTCTTC

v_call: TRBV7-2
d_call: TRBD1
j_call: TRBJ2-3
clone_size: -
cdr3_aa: CASSPQHFGQGARTQYF
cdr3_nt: TGTGCCAGCAGCCCGCAACATTTTGGACAGGGGGCGAGAACGCAGTATTTT

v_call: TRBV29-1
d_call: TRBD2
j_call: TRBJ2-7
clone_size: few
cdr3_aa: CSVEKRDTYEQYF
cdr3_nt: TGCAGCGTTGAAAAGCGGGATACCTACGAGCAGTACTTC

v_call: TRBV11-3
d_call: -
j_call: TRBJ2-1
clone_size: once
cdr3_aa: CASSRKGHTNEQFF
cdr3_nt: TGTGCCAGCAGCCGAAAGGGACACACCAATGAGCAGTTCTTC

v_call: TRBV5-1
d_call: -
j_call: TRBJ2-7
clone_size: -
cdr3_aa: CASSLTEEQLSYNEQYF
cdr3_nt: TGCGCCAGCAGCTTGACAGAGGAGCAACTCTCCTACAATGAGCAGTACTTC

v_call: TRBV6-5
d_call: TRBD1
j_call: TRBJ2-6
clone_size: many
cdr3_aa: CASSYRGQGGSSGANVLTF
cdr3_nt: TGTGCCAGCAGTTACAGAGGACAGGGTGGCTCCTCTGGGGCCAACGTCCTGACTTTC

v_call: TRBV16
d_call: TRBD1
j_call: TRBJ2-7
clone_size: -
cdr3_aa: CAGSQSGTGWNKQKDEQYF
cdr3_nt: TGTGCCGGCAGCCAATCTGGGACAGGGTGGAACAAACAAAAGGACGAGCAGTACTTC

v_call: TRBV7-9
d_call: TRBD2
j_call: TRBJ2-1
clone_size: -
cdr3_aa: CASSSRTSSSNEQFF
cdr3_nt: TGTGCCAGCAGCTCCCGGACTAGTAGCTCCAATGAGCAGTTCTTC

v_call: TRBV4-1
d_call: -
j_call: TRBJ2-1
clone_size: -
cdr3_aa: CASSQDPWSLVGVYNEQFF
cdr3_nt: TGCGCCAGCAGCCAAGACCCCTGGTCGCTAGTGGGAGTCTACAATGAGCAGTTCTTC

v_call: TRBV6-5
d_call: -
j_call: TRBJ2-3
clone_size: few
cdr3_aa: CASSRASGVGTDTQYF
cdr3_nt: TGTGCCAGCAGTCGAGCATCGGGGGTGGGCACAGATACGCAGTATTTT

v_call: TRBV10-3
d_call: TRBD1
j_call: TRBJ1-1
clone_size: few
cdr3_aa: CAIKNTGDTEAFF
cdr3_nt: TGTGCCATCAAAAACACAGGGGACACTGAAGCTTTCTTT

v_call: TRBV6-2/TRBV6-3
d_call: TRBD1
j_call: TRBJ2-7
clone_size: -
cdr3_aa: CASSYPGQGLAVPYEQYF
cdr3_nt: TGTGCCAGCAGTTACCCGGGACAGGGATTAGCGGTCCCCTACGAGCAGTACTTC

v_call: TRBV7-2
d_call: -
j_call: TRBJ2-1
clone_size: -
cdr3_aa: CASSERASSEQFF
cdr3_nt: TGTGCCAGCAGCGAGAGGGCCAGCAGTGAGCAGTTCTTC

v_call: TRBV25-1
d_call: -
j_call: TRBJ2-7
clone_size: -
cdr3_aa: CASSHGEQYF
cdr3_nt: TGTGCCAGCAGTCATGGCGAGCAGTACTTC

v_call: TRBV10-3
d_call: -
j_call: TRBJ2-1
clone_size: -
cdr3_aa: CAIRDNHNEQFF
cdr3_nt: TGTGCCATCAGGGATAACCACAATGAGCAGTTCTTC

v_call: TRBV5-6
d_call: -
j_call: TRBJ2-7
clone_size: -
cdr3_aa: CASSLDAPYELYF
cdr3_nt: TGTGCCAGCAGCTTAGACGCTCCCTACGAGCTGTACTTC

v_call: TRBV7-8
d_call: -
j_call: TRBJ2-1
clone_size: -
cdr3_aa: CASSLGDFLNEQFF
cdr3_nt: TGTGCCAGCAGCTTAGGGGACTTCCTTAATGAGCAGTTCTTC

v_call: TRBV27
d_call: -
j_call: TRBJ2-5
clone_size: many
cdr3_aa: CASSPRGRPETQYF
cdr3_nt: TGTGCCTCTTCTCCCCGGGGGAGGCCAGAGACCCAGTACTTC

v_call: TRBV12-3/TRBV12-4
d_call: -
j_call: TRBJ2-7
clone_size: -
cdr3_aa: CASSLDGYSYEQYF
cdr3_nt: TGTGCCAGCAGTTTAGATGGCTATTCCTACGAGCAGTACTTC

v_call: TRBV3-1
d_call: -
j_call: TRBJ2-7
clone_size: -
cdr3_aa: CASSQDLAVLYEQYF
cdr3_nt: TGTGCCAGCAGCCAAGATTTAGCGGTCTTGTACGAGCAGTACTTC

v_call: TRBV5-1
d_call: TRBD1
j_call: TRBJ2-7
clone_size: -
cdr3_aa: CASSPETGIYEQYF
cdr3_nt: TGCGCCAGCAGCCCTGAGACAGGGATCTACGAGCAGTACTTC

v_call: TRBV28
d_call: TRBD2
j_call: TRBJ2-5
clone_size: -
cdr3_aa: CASRRAGGSSRETQYF
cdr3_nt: TGTGCCAGCAGGCGGGCGGGAGGGAGTTCGAGAGAGACCCAGTACTTC

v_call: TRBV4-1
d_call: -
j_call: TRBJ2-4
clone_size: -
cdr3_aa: CASSPLPTGGKNIQYF
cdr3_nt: TGCGCCAGCAGCCCCCTCCCGACAGGAGGCAAAAACATTCAGTACTTC

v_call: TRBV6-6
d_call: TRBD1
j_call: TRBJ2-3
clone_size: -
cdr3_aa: CASSYPGQGLADTQYF
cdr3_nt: TGTGCCAGCAGTTACCCGGGACAGGGTTTGGCAGATACGCAGTATTTT

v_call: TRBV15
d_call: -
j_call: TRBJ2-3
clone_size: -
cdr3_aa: CATGRWGDHRTDTQYF
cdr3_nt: TGTGCCACCGGTCGATGGGGGGATCACCGCACAGATACGCAGTATTTT

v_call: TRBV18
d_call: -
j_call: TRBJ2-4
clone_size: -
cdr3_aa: CASSPPQGLAKNIQYF
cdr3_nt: TGTGCCAGTTCACCCCCCCAAGGTCTAGCCAAAAACATTCAGTACTTC

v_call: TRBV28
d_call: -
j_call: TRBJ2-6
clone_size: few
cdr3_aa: CASSLPVSGANVLTF
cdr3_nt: TGTGCCAGCAGTTTACCCGTCTCTGGGGCCAACGTCCTGACTTTC

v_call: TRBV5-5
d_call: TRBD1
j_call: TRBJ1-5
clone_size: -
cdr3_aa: CTSSLDRGDNQPQHF
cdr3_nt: TGTACCAGCAGCTTAGACAGGGGGGATAATCAGCCCCAGCATTTT

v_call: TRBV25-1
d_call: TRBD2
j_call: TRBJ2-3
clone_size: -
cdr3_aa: CASSDRLAGVADTQYF
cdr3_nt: TGTGCCAGCAGTGACCGTCTAGCGGGAGTTGCAGATACGCAGTATTTT

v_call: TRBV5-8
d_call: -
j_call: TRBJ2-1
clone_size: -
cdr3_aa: CASSGNTQLAWRIDEQFF
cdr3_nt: TGTGCCAGCAGCGGCAACACCCAACTAGCTTGGAGAATAGATGAGCAGTTCTTC

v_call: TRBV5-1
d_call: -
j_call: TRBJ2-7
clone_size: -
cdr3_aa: CASSQKTSIYEQYF
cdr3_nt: TGCGCCAGCAGCCAAAAGACTTCAATCTACGAGCAGTACTTC

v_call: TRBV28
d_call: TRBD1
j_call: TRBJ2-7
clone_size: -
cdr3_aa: CTSSFPGTGKYEQYF
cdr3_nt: TGTACCAGCAGTTTTCCAGGGACAGGGAAATACGAGCAGTACTTC

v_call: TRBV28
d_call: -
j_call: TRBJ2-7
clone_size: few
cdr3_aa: CASSQQGIRGYEQYF
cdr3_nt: TGTGCCAGCAGTCAACAGGGAATCCGCGGGTACGAGCAGTACTTC

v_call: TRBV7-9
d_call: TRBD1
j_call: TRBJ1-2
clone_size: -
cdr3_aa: CASSLPGQAYGYTF
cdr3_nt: TGTGCCAGCAGCTTACCGGGACAGGCCTATGGCTACACCTTC

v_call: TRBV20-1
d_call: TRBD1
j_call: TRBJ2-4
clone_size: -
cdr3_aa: CSALEQGIIQYF
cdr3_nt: TGCAGTGCGTTAGAACAGGGGATCATTCAGTACTTC

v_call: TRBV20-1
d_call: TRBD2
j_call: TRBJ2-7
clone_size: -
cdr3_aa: CSPVAGGYEQYF
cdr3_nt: TGCAGTCCTGTAGCGGGAGGGTACGAGCAGTACTTC

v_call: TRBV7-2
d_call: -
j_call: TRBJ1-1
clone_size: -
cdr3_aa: CASNEMGTNTEAFF
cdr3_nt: TGTGCCAGCAATGAGATGGGAACGAACACTGAAGCTTTCTTT

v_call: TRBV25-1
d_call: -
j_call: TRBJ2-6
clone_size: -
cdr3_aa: CASSAGWGLSALGANVLTF
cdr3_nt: TGTGCCAGCAGTGCGGGTTGGGGACTGTCAGCCCTTGGGGCCAACGTCCTGACTTTC

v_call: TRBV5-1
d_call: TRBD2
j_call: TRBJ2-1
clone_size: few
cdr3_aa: CASSSDGAGDNEQFF
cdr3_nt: TGCGCCAGCAGCTCCGATGGAGCGGGAGATAATGAGCAGTTCTTC

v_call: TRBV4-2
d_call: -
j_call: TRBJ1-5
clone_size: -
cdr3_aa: CASSTTLNQPQHF
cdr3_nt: TGTGCCAGCAGCACGACACTTAATCAGCCCCAGCATTTT

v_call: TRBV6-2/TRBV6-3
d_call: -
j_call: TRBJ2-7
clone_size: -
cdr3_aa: CASTKGSYEQYF
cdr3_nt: TGTGCCAGCACCAAGGGTTCCTACGAGCAGTACTTC

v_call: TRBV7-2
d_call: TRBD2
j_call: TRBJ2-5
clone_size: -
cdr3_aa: CASSPTSGFYNEQYF
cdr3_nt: TGTGCCAGCAGCCCGACTAGCGGCTTTTACAATGAGCAGTACTTC

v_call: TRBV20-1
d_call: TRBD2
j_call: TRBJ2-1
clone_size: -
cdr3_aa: CSARASSGAQKPYNEQFF
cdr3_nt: TGCAGTGCTAGAGCGTCTAGCGGGGCCCAAAAACCCTACAATGAGCAGTTCTTC

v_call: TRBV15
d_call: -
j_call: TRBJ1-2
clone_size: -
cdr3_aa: CATSRDPGQVYGYTF
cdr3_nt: TGTGCCACCAGCAGAGACCCGGGACAAGTCTATGGCTACACCTTC

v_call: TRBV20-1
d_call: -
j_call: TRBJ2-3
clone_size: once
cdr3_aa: CSARIAVTTDTQYF
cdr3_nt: TGCAGTGCTAGAATAGCGGTAACGACGGATACGCAGTATTTT

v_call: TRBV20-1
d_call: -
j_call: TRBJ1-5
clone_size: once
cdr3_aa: CSARVRGQGNQPQHF
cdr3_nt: TGCAGTGCTAGGGTGCGGGGGCAAGGCAATCAGCCCCAGCATTTT

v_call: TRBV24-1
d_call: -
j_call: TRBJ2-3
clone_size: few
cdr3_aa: CATSANTDTQYF
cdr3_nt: TGTGCCACCAGTGCAAATACAGATACGCAGTATTTT

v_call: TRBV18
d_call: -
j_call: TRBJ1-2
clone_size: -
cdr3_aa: CASSPLPGSIDYGYTF
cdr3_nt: TGTGCCAGCTCACCACTCCCCGGGAGTATTGACTATGGCTACACCTTC

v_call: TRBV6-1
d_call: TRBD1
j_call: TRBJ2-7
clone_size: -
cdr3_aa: CASSGTGIGYEQYF
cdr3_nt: TGTGCCAGCTCCGGGACAGGGATAGGCTACGAGCAGTACTTC

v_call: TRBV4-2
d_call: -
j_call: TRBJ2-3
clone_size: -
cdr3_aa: CASSQVSGRTDTQYF
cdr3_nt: TGTGCCAGCAGCCAGGTTTCGGGGAGGACAGATACGCAGTATTTT

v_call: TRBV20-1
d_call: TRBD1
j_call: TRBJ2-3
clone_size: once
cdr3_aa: CSAEGGQGTDTQYF
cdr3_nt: TGCAGTGCTGAAGGTGGACAGGGCACAGATACGCAGTATTTT

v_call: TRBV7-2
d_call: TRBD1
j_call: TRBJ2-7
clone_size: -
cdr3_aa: CASSSARQGNEQYF
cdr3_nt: TGTGCCAGCAGCTCCGCCCGACAGGGGAACGAGCAGTACTTC

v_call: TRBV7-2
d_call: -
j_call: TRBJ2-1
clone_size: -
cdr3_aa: CASSLSGGNNEQFF
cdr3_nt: TGTGCCAGCAGCTTATCCGGCGGGAACAATGAGCAGTTCTTC

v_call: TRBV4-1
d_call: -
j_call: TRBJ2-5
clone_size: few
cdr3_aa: CASSGENWGVQETQYF
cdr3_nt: TGCGCCAGCAGCGGCGAGAATTGGGGGGTACAAGAGACCCAGTACTTC

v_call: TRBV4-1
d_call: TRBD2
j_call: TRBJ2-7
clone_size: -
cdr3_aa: CASSQARTSGYEQYF
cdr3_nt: TGCGCCAGCAGCCAGGCCCGGACTAGCGGCTACGAGCAGTACTTC